One and the same sample provided the 3 T cell receptor beta chains below, sequenced in a study of blood T cell repertoires in COVID-19. The repertoire was sequenced with immunoSEQ multiplex PCR; TCRdb's copy has only in-frame clones and lacks some. The sample comprises around 230,000 clones, about 88% of which are singletons, and approximately 2.7% rests with the top ten. The sample comprised PBMCs or T cells enriched from blood (not recorded which). Receptors were obtained from a woman aged 25 to 45 who had recovered from COVID-19.

The chain combines TRBV4-1 with TRBJ2-6; possibly TRBD1 for D (6 bases). The CDR3 is made up of 18 amino acids. Germline CDR1 reads MGHRA; CDR2 reads YSYEKL. V was cut by 1 base and J by 3 bases, with 16 bases left in between. CDR3 amino acids: CASSQAGRGILGANVLTF. The CDR3 DNA follows: TGCGCCAGCAGCCAAGCTGGCAGGGGAATCCTTGGGGCCAACGTCCTGACTTTC.

The gene calls are TRBV14 and TRBJ2-2; 11 bases map to TRBD2. The CDR3 length is 15 residues. From germline, CDR1 is SGHDN and CDR2 FVKESK. V lost 2 bases, J lost 5 bases, and 1 base stayed unmatched. Here the CDR3 DNA reads TGTGCCAGCAGCCAACGGACTAGCGGGACCGGGGAGCTGTTTTTT. Amino acids: CASSQRTSGTGELFF.

This chain joins TRBV19 and TRBJ2-5; TRBD1 aligns across 9 bases. This CDR3 region has 15 residues. CDR1 and CDR2 from the germline V gene are LNHDA and SQIVND (reference sequence). Trimming removed 5 bases from V and 1 base from J; junction bases left unmatched: 5. The CDR3 protein is CASSGRDRAQETQYF. The CDR3 nucleotides are TGTGCCAGTAGTGGAAGGGACAGGGCCCAAGAGACCCAGTACTTC. The variable domain in full, with the rest retrieved from reference TRBV19 and TRBJ2-5, is DGGITQSPKYLFRKEGQNVTLSCEQNLNHDAMYWYRQDPGQGLRLIYYSQIVNDFQKGDIAEGYSVSREKKESFPLTVTSAQKNPTAFYLCASSGRDRAQETQYFGPGTRLLVL.